The sequence of this T cell receptor (beta chain) was determined in a study of blood T cell repertoires in COVID-19. Study overall: The study drew acute and convalescent COVID-19 samples from the United States, Italy and Spain. Sources were T cells, B-cell-depleted T cells, or PBMCs; the material itself was cDNA or gDNA.

CDR1 is MNHEY, CDR2 SVGAGI, per germline. V lost 4 bases and J lost 4; bases outside the gene matches: 6. The CDR3 spans 15 residues. In the original analysis: Amplification from reference gene primers served as the basis for estimated nucleated cell counts. TCRdb's table, derived via immunoSEQ multiplex PCR, lists solely in-frame clones and lacks some. That table gives V, J and clone size, and the DNA gave D and trimming. The repertoire has around 100,000 clones, approximately 62% of them found once; the top ten carry about 6%. The V and J genes are TRBV6-5 and TRBJ1-2; 10 nucleotides align to TRBD1. This clonotype originated in a man of 80 years or more with acute or convalescent COVID-19. The sequencing sample was made of peripheral blood. CDR3 sequence reads: CASSSPGQGFYGYTF. For the CDR3, the DNA is TGTGCCAGCAGTTCCCCGGGACAGGGGTTCTATGGCTACACCTTC.